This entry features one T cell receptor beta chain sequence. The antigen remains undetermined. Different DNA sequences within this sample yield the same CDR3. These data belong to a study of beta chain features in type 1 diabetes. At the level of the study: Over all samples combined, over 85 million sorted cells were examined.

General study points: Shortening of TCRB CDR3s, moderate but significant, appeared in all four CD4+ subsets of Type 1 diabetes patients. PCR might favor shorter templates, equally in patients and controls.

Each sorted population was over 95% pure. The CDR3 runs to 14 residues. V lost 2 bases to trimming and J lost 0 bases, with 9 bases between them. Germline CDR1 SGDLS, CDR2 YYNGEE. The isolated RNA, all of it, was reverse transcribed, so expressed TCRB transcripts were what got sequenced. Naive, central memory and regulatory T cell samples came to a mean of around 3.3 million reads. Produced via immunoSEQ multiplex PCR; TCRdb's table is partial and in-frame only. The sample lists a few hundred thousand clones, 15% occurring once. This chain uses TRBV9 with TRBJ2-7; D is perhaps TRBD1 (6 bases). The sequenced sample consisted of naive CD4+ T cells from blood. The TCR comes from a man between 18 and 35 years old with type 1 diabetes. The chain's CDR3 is CASSVQGSSYEQYF. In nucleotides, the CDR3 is TGTGCCAGCAGCGTGCAGGGGAGCTCCTACGAGCAGTACTTC. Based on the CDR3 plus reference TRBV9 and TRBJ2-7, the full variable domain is DSGVTQTPKHLITATGQRVTLRCSPRSGDLSVYWYQQSLDQGLQFLIQYYNGEERAKGNILERFSAQQFPDLHSELNLSSLELGDSALYFCASSVQGSSYEQYFGPGTRLTVT.